This TCR beta chain was observed in a study of human T cells and chemical hapten exposure. The overall study: Alopecia areata, totalis or universalis affected patients, mainly female. Study-level results: Because they had alopecia, donors may respond immunologically unlike healthy people.

Many counts were recorded for this clonotype. Its antigen is unidentified. The germline V gene has CDR1 LGHNT and CDR2 FRNRAP. The CDR3 contains 14 residues. Authors' data handling: Per sample, the median was around 96,000 TCRs, with values from approximately 25,000 to 650,000. A single record per CDR3 protein comes from TCRdb applying MiXCR to the RACE reads. TCRdb's processing, not the study's, gives the V and J calls here. This table holds over 75,000 distinct CDR3 sequences, over 6% found once. Regarding time point: patch test 1, 2 weeks after DPC sensitization. Noted treatment: therapeutic diphenylcyclopropenone sensitization with weekly scalp DPC.

V is TRBV12-5 and J is TRBJ2-3, with D unclear. Sequenced here: whole blood, sampled in connection with sensitization to the hapten diphenylcyclopropenone (DPC). This TCR was recovered from a woman between 25 and 40 years old with alopecia areata. Some clones in this sample may be carry-over from other donors' samples. The CDR3 loop is CAVGQQISTDTQYF. DNA for the CDR3: TGTGCCGTGGGCCAACAGATTAGTACAGATACGCAGTATTTT.